The clone carrying this T cell receptor beta chain appeared once. The data were obtained in a study of blood T cell repertoires in COVID-19. Overall study: COVID-19 samples collected from the United States, Italy and Spain covered acute and convalescent phases. From T cells, B-cell-depleted T cells, or PBMCs came the material, which was cDNA or gDNA.

In the source study's methods: It was from reference gene primer amplification that nucleated cell counts were estimated. Data came from immunoSEQ multiplex PCR; TCRdb stores just in-frame clones and leaves some out. D and trimming come from the DNA, and the V and J calls and clone size come from that table. Of 200,000 to 250,000 clones listed, about four fifths were seen once; the top ten hold less than 4%. V lost 5 bases, J lost 2 bases, and 13 bases lay in between. The CDR3 contains 15 residues. CDR1 and CDR2 (germline): MNHEY, SVGAGI. The TCR was taken from a woman aged 18-35 years with acute or convalescent COVID-19. The specimen was peripheral blood. The gene calls are TRBV6-5 and TRBJ1-3, with D perhaps matching TRBD1 (5 bases). The CDR3 DNA follows: TGTGCCAGCAGTCAGGGCTTAGGGGCTGGAAACACCATATATTTT. This translates into CASSQGLGAGNTIYF.